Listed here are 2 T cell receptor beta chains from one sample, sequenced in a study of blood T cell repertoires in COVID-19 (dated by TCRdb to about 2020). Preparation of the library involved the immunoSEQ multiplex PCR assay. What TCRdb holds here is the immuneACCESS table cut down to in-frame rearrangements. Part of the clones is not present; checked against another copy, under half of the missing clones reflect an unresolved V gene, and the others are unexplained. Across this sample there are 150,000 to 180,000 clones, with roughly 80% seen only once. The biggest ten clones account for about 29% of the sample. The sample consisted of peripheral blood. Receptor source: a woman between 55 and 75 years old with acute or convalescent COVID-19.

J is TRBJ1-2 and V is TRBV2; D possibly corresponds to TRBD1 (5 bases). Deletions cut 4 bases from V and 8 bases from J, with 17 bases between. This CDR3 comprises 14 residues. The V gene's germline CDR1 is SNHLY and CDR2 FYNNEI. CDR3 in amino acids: CASSVNTMPGGYTF. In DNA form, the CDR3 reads TGTGCCAGCAGTGTGAACACTATGCCAGGGGGCTACACCTTC. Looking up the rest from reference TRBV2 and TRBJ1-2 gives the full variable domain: EPEVTQTPSHQVTQMGQEVILRCVPISNHLYFYWYRQILGQKVEFLVSFYNNEISEKSEIFDDQFSVERPDGSNFTLKIRSTKLEDSAMYFCASSVNTMPGGYTFGSGTRLTVV.

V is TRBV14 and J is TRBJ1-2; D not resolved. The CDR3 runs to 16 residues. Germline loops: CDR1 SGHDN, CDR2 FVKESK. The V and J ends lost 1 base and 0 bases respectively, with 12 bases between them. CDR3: CASSQGSRSSNYGYTF. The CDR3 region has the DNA TGTGCCAGCAGCCAAGGTTCTAGATCTTCTAACTATGGCTACACCTTC.